This T cell receptor (beta chain) is from a study of T cell responses to AZD1222 COVID-19 vaccine. Notes on the study in general: Scientists sampled the repertoires only once the peak T cell response had passed. Spike-spanning, vaccine-associated CD4 TCRs were dominant at 160-218 and 743-854.

Of note for this clone: The antigen remains undetermined.

This CDR3 is 13 amino acids long. Trimming stripped 3 bases from V and 6 bases from J, with 9 bases between. Germline CDR1 and CDR2: MDHEN and SYDVKM. The data were produced by immunoSEQ multiplex PCR, yet TCRdb's version contains in-frame clones alone and is incomplete. In the table there are more than 110,000 clones, roughly 90% of which are singletons. The TCR sequence derives from an adult in good health. The sample in question was peripheral blood, obtained on day 0 of AZD1222 vaccination. The chain has TRBV28 and TRBJ1-5; possible D gene TRBD1, 5 bases. The CDR3 sequence is CASSFRRGQPQHF. CDR3 sequence (DNA): TGTGCCAGCAGTTTCCGGAGGGGTCAGCCCCAGCATTTT. Looking up the rest from reference TRBV28 and TRBJ1-5 gives the full variable domain: DVKVTQSSRYLVKRTGEKVFLECVQDMDHENMFWYRQDPGLGLRLIYFSYDVKMKEKGDIPEGYSVSREKKERFSLILESASTNQTSMYLCASSFRRGQPQHFGDGTRLSIL.